This record covers a single TCR beta chain. V lost 8 bases, J lost 3 bases, and 18 bases lay in between. CDR1 is SNHLY, CDR2 FYNNEI, per germline. The CDR3 covers 15 residues. As handled by the study authors: Nucleated cell number was recorded as an estimate derived from reference gene primer amplification. Here immunoSEQ multiplex PCR was the method, and the copy in TCRdb shows in-frame clones only, minus some. V and J calls and clone size are copied from that table; D and trimming were computed from the DNA. Among 40,000 to 55,000 clones listed, about 90% were seen once. This record comes from a study of blood T cell repertoires in COVID-19. Study at large: Spain, Italy and the United States supplied samples that represented acute and convalescent COVID-19. From T cells, B-cell-depleted T cells, or PBMCs came the material, which was cDNA or gDNA.

Sequenced input: peripheral blood. The sequence was collected from a human donor in a cohort sampled during active COVID-19. The chain carries TRBV2 and TRBJ2-3; the D gene is possibly TRBD1 (7 bases). This CDR3 reads CASRRGGRGTDTQYF. The CDR3 bases are TGTGCCAGCCGGCGGGGAGGCAGGGGGACAGATACGCAGTATTTT.